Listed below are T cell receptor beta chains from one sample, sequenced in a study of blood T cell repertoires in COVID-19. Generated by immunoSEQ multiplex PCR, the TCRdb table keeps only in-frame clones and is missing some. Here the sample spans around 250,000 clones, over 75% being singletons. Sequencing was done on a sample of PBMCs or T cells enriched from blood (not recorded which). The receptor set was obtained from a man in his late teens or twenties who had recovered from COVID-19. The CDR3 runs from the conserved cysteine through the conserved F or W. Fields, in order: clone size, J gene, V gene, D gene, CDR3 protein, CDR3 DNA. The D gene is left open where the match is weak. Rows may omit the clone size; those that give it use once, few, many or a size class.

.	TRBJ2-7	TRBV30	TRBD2	CAWCPAGGYYEQYF	TGTGCCTGGTGTCCCGCGGGAGGCTATTACGAGCAGTACTTC
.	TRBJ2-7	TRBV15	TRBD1	CATSRAGGIAEQYF	TGTGCCACCAGCAGAGCAGGGGGCATCGCCGAGCAGTACTTC
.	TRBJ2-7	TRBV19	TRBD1	CASSPGTGGFEQYF	TGTGCCAGTAGTCCGGGGACAGGGGGTTTCGAGCAGTACTTC
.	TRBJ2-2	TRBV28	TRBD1	CASSYPGQLTGELFF	TGTGCCAGCAGTTATCCGGGACAGTTGACCGGGGAGCTGTTTTTT
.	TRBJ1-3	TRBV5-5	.	CASSSTSWSGNTIYF	TGTGCCAGCAGCTCGACAAGCTGGTCTGGAAACACCATATATTTT
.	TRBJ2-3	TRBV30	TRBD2	CAWTAGGLSTDTQYF	TGTGCCTGGACAGCGGGGGGACTTAGCACAGATACGCAGTATTTT
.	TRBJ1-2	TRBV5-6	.	CASNETPGNYGYTF	TGTGCCAGCAACGAAACTCCAGGGAACTATGGCTACACCTTC
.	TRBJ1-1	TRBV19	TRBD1	CASRPGGWTEAFF	TGTGCCAGTAGGCCAGGGGGCTGGACTGAAGCTTTCTTT
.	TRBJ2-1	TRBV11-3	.	CASSLGRGAHMDEQFF	TGTGCCAGCAGCTTAGGTCGGGGGGCCCACATGGATGAGCAGTTCTTC
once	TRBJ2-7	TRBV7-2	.	CASSPIAGYYEQYF	TGTGCCAGCAGTCCCATTGCGGGATACTACGAGCAGTACTTC
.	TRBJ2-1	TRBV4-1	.	CASSQDPSGAYNEQFF	TGCGCCAGCAGCCAAGATCCCAGCGGCGCCTACAATGAGCAGTTCTTC
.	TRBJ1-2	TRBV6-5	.	CASSYAARNGDGYTF	TGTGCCAGCAGTTACGCGGCCAGAAACGGTGATGGCTACACCTTC
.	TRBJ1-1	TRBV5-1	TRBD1	CASNPPGQGNWNTEAFF	TGCGCCAGCAATCCCCCCGGACAGGGGAATTGGAACACTGAAGCTTTCTTT
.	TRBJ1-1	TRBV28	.	CASSLVRLNTEAFF	TGTGCCAGCAGCCTGGTGCGGTTGAACACTGAAGCTTTCTTT
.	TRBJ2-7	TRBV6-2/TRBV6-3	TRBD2	CASRYRGGPYEQYF	TGTGCCAGCAGGTACCGGGGGGGTCCCTACGAGCAGTACTTC
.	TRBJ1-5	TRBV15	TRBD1	CATSSIQGGGHSNQPQHF	TGTGCCACCAGCAGTATACAGGGGGGCGGACATAGCAATCAGCCCCAGCATTTT
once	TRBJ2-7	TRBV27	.	CASSSVSSYEQYF	TGTGCCAGCAGTTCTGTCAGCTCCTACGAGCAGTACTTC
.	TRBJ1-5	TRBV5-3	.	CARSLARYQPQHF	TGTGCCAGAAGCTTGGCGCGGTATCAGCCCCAGCATTTT
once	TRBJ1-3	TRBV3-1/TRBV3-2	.	CASSPTGIGNTIYF	TGTGCCAGCAGCCCTACAGGGATTGGAAACACCATATATTTT
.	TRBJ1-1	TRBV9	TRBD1	CASSVLQTRTGTVTEAFF	TGTGCCAGCAGCGTACTGCAAACCAGGACAGGGACTGTGACTGAAGCTTTCTTT
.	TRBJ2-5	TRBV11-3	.	CASSFPPVGGETQYF	TGTGCCAGCAGCTTCCCCCCCGTTGGGGGGGAGACCCAGTACTTC